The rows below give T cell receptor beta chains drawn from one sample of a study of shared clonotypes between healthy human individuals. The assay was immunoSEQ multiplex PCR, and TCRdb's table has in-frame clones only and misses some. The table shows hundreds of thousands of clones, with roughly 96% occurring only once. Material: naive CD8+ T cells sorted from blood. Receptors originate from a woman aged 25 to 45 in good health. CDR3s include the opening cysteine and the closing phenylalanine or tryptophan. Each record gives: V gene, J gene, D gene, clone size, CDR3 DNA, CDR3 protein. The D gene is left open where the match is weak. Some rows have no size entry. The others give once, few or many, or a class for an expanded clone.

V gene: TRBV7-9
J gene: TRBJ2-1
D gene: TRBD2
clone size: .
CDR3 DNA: TGTGCCAGCAGCCTAGCGGGTAGCTCCTACAATGAGCAGTTCTTC
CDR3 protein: CASSLAGSSYNEQFF

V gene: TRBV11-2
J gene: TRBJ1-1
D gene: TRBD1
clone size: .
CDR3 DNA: TGTGCCAGCAGCTCCCAGGGGGCAGGGGCTTTCTTT
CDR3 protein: CASSSQGAGAFF

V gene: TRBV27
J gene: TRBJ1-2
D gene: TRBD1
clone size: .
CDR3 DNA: TGTGCCAGCAGTTTATCATTCGGGGGGACAGGGTTCGACTACGGCTACACCTTC
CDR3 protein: CASSLSFGGTGFDYGYTF

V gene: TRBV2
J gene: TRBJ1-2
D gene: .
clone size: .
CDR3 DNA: TGTGCCAGACTCTTCTGGGGGGGCGACTATGGCTACACCTTC
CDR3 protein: CARLFWGGDYGYTF

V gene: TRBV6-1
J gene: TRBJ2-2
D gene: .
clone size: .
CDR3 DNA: TGTGCCAGCCTTGGATCCGGGGAGCTGTTTTTT
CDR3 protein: CASLGSGELFF

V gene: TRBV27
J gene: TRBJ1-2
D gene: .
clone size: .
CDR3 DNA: TGTGCCAGCAGTTTGAAGGGCCCAGGAGCTAACTATGGCTACACCTTC
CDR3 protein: CASSLKGPGANYGYTF

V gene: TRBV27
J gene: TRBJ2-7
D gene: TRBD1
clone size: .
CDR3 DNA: TGTGCCAGCAAGGTTTCCGGGACAGGGTCCTACGAGCAGTACTTC
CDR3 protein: CASKVSGTGSYEQYF

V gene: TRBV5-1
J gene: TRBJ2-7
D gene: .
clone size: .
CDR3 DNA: TGCGCCAGCAGGGGACTCGGGGGAGCCTACGAGCAGTACTTC
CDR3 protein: CASRGLGGAYEQYF

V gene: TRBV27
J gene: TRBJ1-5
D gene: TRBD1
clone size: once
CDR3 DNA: TGTGCCAGCGGCAAGGGACAGGAGGTTCAGCCCCAGCATTTT
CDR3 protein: CASGKGQEVQPQHF

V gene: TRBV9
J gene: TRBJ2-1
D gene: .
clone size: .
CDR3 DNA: TGTGCCAGCAGGGCCGGCGGGTCCAATGAGCAGTTCTTC
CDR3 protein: CASRAGGSNEQFF

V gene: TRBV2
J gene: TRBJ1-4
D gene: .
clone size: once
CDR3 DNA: TGTGCCAGCCAGAGGGGGGGTAGCTCAACTAATGAAAAACTGTTTTTT
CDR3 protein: CASQRGGSSTNEKLFF

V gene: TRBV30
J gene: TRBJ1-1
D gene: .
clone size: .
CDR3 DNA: TGTGCCTGGAGTGTAGGGGCAGGGGTAGTAGCTTTCTTT
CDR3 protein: CAWSVGAGVVAFF

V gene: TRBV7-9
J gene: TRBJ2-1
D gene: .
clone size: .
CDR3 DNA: TGTGCCAGCAGCTTATTGACCGAGTCCTACAATGAGCAGTTCTTC
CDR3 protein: CASSLLTESYNEQFF

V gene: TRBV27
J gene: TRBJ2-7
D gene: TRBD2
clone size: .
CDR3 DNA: TGTGCCAGCAGTCCGTGGACTAGCGGGAGTCCCTACGAGCAGTACTTC
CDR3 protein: CASSPWTSGSPYEQYF

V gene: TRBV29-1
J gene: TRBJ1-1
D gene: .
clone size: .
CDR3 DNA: TGCAGCGTGGGAGCCGGGAGGGCGAACACTGAAGCTTTCTTT
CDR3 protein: CSVGAGRANTEAFF

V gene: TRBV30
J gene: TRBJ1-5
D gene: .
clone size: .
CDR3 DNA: TGTGCCTGGAGTGTAGCCAGGGTTAGCAATCAGCCCCAGCATTTT
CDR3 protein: CAWSVARVSNQPQHF

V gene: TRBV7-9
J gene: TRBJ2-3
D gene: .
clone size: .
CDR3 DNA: TGTGCCAGCAGCCTACCCACAGATACGCAGTATTTT
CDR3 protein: CASSLPTDTQYF

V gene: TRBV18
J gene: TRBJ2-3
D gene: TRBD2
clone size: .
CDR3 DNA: TGTGCCAGCTCACCATGGACTAGAGAGAGCACAGATACGCAGTATTTT
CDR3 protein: CASSPWTRESTDTQYF

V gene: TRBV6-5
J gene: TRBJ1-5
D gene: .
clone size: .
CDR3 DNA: TGTGCCACCTCGGACGGGAATCCGAATCAGCCCCAGCATTTT
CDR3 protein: CATSDGNPNQPQHF

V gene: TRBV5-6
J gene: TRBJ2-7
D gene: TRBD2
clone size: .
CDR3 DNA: TGTGCCAGCAGCTTTAACGTCGCGGGGGGCGGTTACGAGCAGTACTTC
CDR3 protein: CASSFNVAGGGYEQYF

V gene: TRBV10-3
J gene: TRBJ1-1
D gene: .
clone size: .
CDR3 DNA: TGTGCCCGATACAGGAGGAACACTGAAGCTTTCTTT
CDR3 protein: CARYRRNTEAFF

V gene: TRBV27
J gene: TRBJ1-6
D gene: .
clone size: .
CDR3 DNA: TGTGCCAGCAGTTTAGGACTGAATAATTCACCCCTCCACTTT
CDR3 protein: CASSLGLNNSPLHF

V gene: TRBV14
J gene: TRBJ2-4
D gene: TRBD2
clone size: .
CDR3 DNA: TGTGCCAGCAGCCCAGCCGCGGGGGACATTCAGTACTTC
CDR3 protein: CASSPAAGDIQYF

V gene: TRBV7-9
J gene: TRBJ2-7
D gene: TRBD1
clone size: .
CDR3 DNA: TGTGCCAGCAGCCGATCTGAGGGGGCAGACGAGCAGTACTTC
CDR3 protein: CASSRSEGADEQYF

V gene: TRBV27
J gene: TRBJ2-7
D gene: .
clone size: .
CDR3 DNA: TGTGCCAGTACAGGCCCCACGGGGCAGTACTTC
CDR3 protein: CASTGPTGQYF

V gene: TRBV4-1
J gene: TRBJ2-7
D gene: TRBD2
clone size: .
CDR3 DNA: TGCGCCAGCAGCCAAGAGCGCGGGAGCTCCTACGAGCAGTACTTC
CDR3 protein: CASSQERGSSYEQYF

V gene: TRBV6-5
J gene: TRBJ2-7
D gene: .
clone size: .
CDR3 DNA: TGTGCCAGCGGGAGCTACGAGCAGTACTTC
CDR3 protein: CASGSYEQYF

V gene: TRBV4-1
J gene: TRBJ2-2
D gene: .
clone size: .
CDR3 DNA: TGCGCCAGCAGCCAAGTTACCGGGGAGCTGTTTTTT
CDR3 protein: CASSQVTGELFF

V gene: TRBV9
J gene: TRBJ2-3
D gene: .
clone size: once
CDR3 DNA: TGTGCCAGCAGCGACGGGACTCTCAACACAGATACGCAGTATTTT
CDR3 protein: CASSDGTLNTDTQYF

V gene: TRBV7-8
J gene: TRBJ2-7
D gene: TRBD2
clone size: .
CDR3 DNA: TGTGCCAGCAGCTTACGGACTAGTCCCTACGAGCAGTACTTC
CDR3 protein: CASSLRTSPYEQYF

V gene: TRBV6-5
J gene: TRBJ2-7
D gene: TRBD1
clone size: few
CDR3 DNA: TGTGCCAGTTCGTTTACAGGGGACGGCGAGCAGTACTTC
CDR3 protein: CASSFTGDGEQYF

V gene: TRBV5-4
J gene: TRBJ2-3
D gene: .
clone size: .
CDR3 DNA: TGTGCCAGCAGCTTGGAGACAGATACGCAGTATTTT
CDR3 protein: CASSLETDTQYF

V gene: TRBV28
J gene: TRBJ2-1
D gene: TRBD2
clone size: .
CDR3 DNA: TGTGCCAGCAGGACGGGACTTAGCGGGGGTGAGCAGTTCTTC
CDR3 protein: CASRTGLSGGEQFF

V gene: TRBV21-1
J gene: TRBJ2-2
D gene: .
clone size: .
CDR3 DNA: TGTGCCAGCAGCAAAGACGGACACCGGGGTAAAGGGACTAGCCTCACCGGGGAGCTGTTTTTT
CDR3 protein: CASSKDGHRGKGTSLTGELFF

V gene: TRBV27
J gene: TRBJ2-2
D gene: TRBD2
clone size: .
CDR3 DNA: TGTGCCAGCACCACGGGACTAGCGGGGAACACCGGGGAGCTGTTTTTT
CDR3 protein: CASTTGLAGNTGELFF

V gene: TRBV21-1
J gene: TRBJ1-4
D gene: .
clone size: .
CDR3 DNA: TGTGCCAGCAGCAAAAAAATGTCCGTCGGAAAACTGTTTTTT
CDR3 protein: CASSKKMSVGKLFF

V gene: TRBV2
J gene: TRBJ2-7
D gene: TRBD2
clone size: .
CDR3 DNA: TGTGCCGGACGACTAGCGGGCGCCTACGAGCAGTACTTC
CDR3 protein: CAGRLAGAYEQYF

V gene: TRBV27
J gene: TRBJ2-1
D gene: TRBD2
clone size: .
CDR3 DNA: TGTGCCAGCAGACCCTCTAGCGGGACAAGCTCCTACAATGAGCAGTTCTTC
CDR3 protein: CASRPSSGTSSYNEQFF

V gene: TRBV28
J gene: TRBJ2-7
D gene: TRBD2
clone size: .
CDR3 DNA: TGTGCCAGCAGTCCCCGGACTAGCGGGAGATACGAGCAGTACTTC
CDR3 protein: CASSPRTSGRYEQYF

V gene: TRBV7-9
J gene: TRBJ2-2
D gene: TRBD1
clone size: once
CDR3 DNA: TGTGCCAGCAGCTCGACAGGGGGCCACCCGGGGGAGCTGTTTTTT
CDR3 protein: CASSSTGGHPGELFF

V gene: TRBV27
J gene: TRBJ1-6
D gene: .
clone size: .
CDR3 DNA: TGTGCCAGCAGTTTAGGCAGGGGTTTTTCACCCCTCCACTTT
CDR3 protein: CASSLGRGFSPLHF

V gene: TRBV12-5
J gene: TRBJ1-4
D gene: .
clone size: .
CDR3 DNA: TGTGCTAGTGGTTTGGTACCAGGAGGAGATAATGAAAAACTGTTTTTT
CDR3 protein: CASGLVPGGDNEKLFF

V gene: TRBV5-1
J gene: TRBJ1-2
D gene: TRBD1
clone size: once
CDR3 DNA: TGCGCCAGCAGCACCAGCTCAGGGGGCTCTAACTATGGCTACACCTTC
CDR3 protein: CASSTSSGGSNYGYTF

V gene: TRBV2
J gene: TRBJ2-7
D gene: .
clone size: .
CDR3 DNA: TGTGCCAGCAGTGAAGCGGGCCTCAGGGCGTCCTACGAGCAGTACTTC
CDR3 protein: CASSEAGLRASYEQYF

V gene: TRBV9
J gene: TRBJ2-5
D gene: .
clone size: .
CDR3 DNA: TGTGCCAGCAGCGCGGAGGGAGCGGTTCAAGAGACCCAGTACTTC
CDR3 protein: CASSAEGAVQETQYF

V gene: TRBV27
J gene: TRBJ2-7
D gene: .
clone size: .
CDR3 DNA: TGTGCCAGCAGTTTAGGCTCCCCGGAGGAGCAGTACTTC
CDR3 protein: CASSLGSPEEQYF

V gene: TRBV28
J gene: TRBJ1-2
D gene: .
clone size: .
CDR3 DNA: TGTGCCAGCAGTTTACCAGACGTAGGCTATGGCTACACCTTC
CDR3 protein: CASSLPDVGYGYTF

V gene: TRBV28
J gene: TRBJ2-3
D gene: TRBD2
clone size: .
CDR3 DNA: TGTGCCAGCAGGCTAGCGGGGATGCCGGATACGCAGTATTTT
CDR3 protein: CASRLAGMPDTQYF

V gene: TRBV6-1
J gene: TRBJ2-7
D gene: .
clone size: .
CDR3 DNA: TGTGCCAGCAGCCCTTATAAGGGACAAACCTACGAGCAGTACTTC
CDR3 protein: CASSPYKGQTYEQYF

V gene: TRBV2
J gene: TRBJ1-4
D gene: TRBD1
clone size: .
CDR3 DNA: TGTGCCAGTCCCTATGGACAGGCCAGGGAAAAACTGTTTTTT
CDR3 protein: CASPYGQAREKLFF